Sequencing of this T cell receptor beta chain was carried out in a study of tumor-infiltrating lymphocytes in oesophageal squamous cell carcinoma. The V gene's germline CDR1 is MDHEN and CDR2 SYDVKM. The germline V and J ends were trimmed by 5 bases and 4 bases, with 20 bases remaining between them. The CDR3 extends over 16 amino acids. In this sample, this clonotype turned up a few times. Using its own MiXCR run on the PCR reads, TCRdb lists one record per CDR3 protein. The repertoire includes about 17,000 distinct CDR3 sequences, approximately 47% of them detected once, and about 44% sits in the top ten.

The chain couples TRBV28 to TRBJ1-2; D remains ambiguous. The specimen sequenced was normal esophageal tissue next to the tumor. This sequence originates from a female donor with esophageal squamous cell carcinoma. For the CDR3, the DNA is TGTGCCAGCAGTCCCACCCGGACGGATAAGCGCTATGGCTACACCTTC. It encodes CASSPTRTDKRYGYTF.